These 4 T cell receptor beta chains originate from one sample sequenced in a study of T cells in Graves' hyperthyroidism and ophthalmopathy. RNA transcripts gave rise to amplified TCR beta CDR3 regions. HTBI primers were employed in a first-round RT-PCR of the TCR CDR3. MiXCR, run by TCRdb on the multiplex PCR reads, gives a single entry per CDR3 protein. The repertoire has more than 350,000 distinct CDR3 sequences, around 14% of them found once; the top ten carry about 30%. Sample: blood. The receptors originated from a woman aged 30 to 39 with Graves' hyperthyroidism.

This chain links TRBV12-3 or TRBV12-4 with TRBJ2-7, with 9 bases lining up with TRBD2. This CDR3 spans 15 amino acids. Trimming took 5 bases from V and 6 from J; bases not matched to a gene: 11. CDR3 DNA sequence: TGTGCCAGCAGTGTTAGCGGGAGAAAGATTGGCGAGCAGTACTTC. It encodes CASSVSGRKIGEQYF.

As DNA, the CDR3 is TGTGCCAGCAGCTTAGATCTTTACGGGACAGGTTTCACCGGGGAGCTGTTTTTT. Translated, it gives CASSLDLYGTGFTGELFF. The chain has TRBV11-2 and TRBJ2-2, with 8 bases fitting TRBD1. The CDR3 spans 18 residues. V shed 0 bases, J shed 4 bases, and the junction held 10 bases outside the gene matches. Germline CDR1 is SGHAT and CDR2 is FQNNGV.

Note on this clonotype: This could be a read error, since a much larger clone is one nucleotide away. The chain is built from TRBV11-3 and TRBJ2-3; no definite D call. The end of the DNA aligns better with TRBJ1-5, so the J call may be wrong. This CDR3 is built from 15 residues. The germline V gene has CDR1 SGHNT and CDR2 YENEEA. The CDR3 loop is CASSWLGDPTDTQHF. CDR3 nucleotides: TGTGCCAGCAGCTGGTTAGGCGACCCCACAGATACGCAGCATTTT.

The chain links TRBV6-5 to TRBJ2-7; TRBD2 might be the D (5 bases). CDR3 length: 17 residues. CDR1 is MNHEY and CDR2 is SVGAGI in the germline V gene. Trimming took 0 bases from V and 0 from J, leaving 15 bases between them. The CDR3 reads CASSYSTTNASSYEQYF. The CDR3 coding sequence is TGTGCCAGCAGTTACTCAACGACTAATGCGAGCTCCTACGAGCAGTACTTC.